The rows below give T cell receptor beta chains drawn from one sample of a study of response to subunit inactivated influenza vaccine. TCRdb re-called the RT-PCR reads through MiXCR, storing one row per CDR3 protein. The table has over 300,000 distinct CDR3 sequences, just over 20% seen once. Sequenced material: PBMCs from blood, taken less than 22 months after vaccination. The origin of the receptors is a man aged 50 to 69 who received an inactivated influenza vaccine. CDR3s include the opening cysteine and the closing phenylalanine or tryptophan. Each record gives: CDR3 protein, J gene, V gene.

CDR3 protein: CASSQDSNTGELFF
J gene: TRBJ2-2
V gene: TRBV4-2

CDR3 protein: CASSPQNQGDGNTIYF
J gene: TRBJ1-3
V gene: TRBV19

CDR3 protein: CASRPGGADSNQPQHF
J gene: TRBJ1-5
V gene: TRBV12-3/TRBV12-4

CDR3 protein: CASSLGAGGMVNTEAFF
J gene: TRBJ1-1
V gene: TRBV5-1

CDR3 protein: CASSQESSGSITDTQYF
J gene: TRBJ2-3
V gene: TRBV4-2

CDR3 protein: CASSVEDSGYGYTF
J gene: TRBJ1-2
V gene: TRBV9

CDR3 protein: CSASGSRGNYGYTF
J gene: TRBJ1-2
V gene: TRBV20-1

CDR3 protein: CSARWLLLANEQFF
J gene: TRBJ2-1
V gene: TRBV20-1

CDR3 protein: CASSLDTGTRINKAFF
J gene: TRBJ1-1
V gene: TRBV11-2

CDR3 protein: CASSSSLEPYEQYF
J gene: TRBJ2-7
V gene: TRBV5-1

CDR3 protein: CASSLVGQGLETQYF
J gene: TRBJ2-5
V gene: TRBV7-2

CDR3 protein: CATSRVPGSGNSPLHF
J gene: TRBJ1-6
V gene: TRBV15

CDR3 protein: CSARSKQGYNQPQHF
J gene: TRBJ1-5
V gene: TRBV20-1

CDR3 protein: CAISSDPMNTEAFF
J gene: TRBJ1-1
V gene: TRBV10-3

CDR3 protein: CSASPRGSSYEQYF
J gene: TRBJ2-7
V gene: TRBV20-1

CDR3 protein: CASSLLADRMNTEAFF
J gene: TRBJ1-1
V gene: TRBV27

CDR3 protein: CASSLSFPVWETQYF
J gene: TRBJ2-5
V gene: TRBV7-9

CDR3 protein: CSVGTEGAFF
J gene: TRBJ1-1
V gene: TRBV29-1

CDR3 protein: CASSFMSRAEAFF
J gene: TRBJ1-1
V gene: TRBV12-3/TRBV12-4

CDR3 protein: CASSQDRGDGETQYF
J gene: TRBJ2-5
V gene: TRBV3-1

CDR3 protein: CSARDIAQAYSNQPQHF
J gene: TRBJ1-5
V gene: TRBV20-1

CDR3 protein: CASSSWTGVSYEQYF
J gene: TRBJ2-7
V gene: TRBV6-1

CDR3 protein: CASSQGTGGRPQHF
J gene: TRBJ1-5
V gene: TRBV7-9

CDR3 protein: CASSLDRMGNEQFF
J gene: TRBJ2-1
V gene: TRBV7-2

CDR3 protein: CASSQVGTGGTRNYGYTF
J gene: TRBJ1-2
V gene: TRBV4-1

CDR3 protein: CASSSGTGYPTDTQYF
J gene: TRBJ2-3
V gene: TRBV7-9

CDR3 protein: CAISEWASGAFF
J gene: TRBJ1-1
V gene: TRBV10-3

CDR3 protein: CASSSSGTGIQPQHF
J gene: TRBJ1-5
V gene: TRBV7-2

CDR3 protein: CAEEGNYGYTF
J gene: TRBJ1-2
V gene: TRBV7-9

CDR3 protein: CASSDGVNTEAFF
J gene: TRBJ1-1
V gene: TRBV9

CDR3 protein: CASSFGDARYNEQFF
J gene: TRBJ2-1
V gene: TRBV7-2

CDR3 protein: CSARAGIEAFF
J gene: TRBJ1-1
V gene: TRBV20-1

CDR3 protein: CASSPGPGTVEQFF
J gene: TRBJ2-1
V gene: TRBV19

CDR3 protein: CASSDRGSSYEQYF
J gene: TRBJ2-7
V gene: TRBV28

CDR3 protein: CASSSPRTSGSYEQYF
J gene: TRBJ2-7
V gene: TRBV6-5

CDR3 protein: CASTAQPIIGHEQFF
J gene: TRBJ2-1
V gene: TRBV10-2

CDR3 protein: CSARDTGLAGRQETQYF
J gene: TRBJ2-5
V gene: TRBV20-1

CDR3 protein: CASSLSGGFYEQYF
J gene: TRBJ2-7
V gene: TRBV4-3

CDR3 protein: CASSPRQGLGYGYTF
J gene: TRBJ1-2
V gene: TRBV7-2

CDR3 protein: CSVSETNTGELFF
J gene: TRBJ2-2
V gene: TRBV29-1

CDR3 protein: CASSILSGFYNEQFF
J gene: TRBJ2-1
V gene: TRBV6-1

CDR3 protein: CASSAGGRISYQPQHF
J gene: TRBJ1-5
V gene: TRBV28

CDR3 protein: CASSFRDGADTQYF
J gene: TRBJ2-3
V gene: TRBV4-2

CDR3 protein: CASSDLAGFQETQYF
J gene: TRBJ2-5
V gene: TRBV25-1

CDR3 protein: CATSVGVGRQFF
J gene: TRBJ2-1
V gene: TRBV24-1

CDR3 protein: CASSLGRGLTYEQYF
J gene: TRBJ2-7
V gene: TRBV7-8

CDR3 protein: CATSRDFRRDRGFRYGYTF
J gene: TRBJ1-2
V gene: TRBV15